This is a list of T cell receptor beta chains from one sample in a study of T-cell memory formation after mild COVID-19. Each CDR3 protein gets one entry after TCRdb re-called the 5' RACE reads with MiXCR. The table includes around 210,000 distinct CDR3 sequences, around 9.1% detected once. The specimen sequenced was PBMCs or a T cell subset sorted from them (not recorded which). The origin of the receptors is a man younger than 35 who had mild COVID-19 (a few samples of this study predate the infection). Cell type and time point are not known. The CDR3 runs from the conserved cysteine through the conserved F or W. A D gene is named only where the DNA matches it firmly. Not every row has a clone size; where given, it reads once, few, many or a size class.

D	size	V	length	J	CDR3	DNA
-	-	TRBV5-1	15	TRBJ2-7	CASSYSGTPTYEQYF	TGCGCCAGCAGCTATTCCGGGACACCAACCTACGAGCAGTACTTC
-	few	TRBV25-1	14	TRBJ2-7	CASQRLEGSYEQYF	TGTGCCAGCCAAAGACTAGAGGGATCCTACGAGCAGTACTTC
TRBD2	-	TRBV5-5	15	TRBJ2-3	CASSPGGAGTDTQYF	TGTGCCAGCAGCCCCGGGGGGGCTGGCACAGATACGCAGTATTTT
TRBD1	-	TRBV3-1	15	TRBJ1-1	CASSPFRDRGTEAFF	TGTGCCAGCAGCCCTTTCCGGGACAGGGGTACTGAAGCTTTCTTT
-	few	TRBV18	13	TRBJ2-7	CASSPREDYEQYF	TGTGCCAGCTCACCACGAGAAGACTACGAGCAGTACTTC
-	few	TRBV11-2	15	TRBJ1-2	CASSLGQGLAYGYTF	TGTGCCAGCAGCTTAGGGCAGGGACTGGCATATGGCTACACCTTC
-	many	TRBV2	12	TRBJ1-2	CASKAVDYGYTF	TGTGCCAGCAAGGCAGTTGATTATGGCTACACCTTC
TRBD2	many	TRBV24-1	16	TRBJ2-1	CATSDNSGGRWGEQFF	TGTGCCACCAGTGATAATAGCGGGGGCCGCTGGGGTGAGCAGTTCTTC
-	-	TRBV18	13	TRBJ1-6	CASSPRNNSPLHF	TGTGCCAGCTCACCTCGGAATAATTCACCCCTCCACTTT
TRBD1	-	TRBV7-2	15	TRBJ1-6	CASSLRQQGESPLHF	TGTGCCAGCAGCTTAAGGCAGCAGGGGGAATCACCCCTCCACTTT
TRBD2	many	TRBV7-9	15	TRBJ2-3	CASSSDGGAADTQYF	TGTGCCAGCAGCTCGGACGGGGGGGCCGCAGATACGCAGTATTTT
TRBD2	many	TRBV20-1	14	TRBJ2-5	CSARDWGGRETQYF	TGCAGTGCTAGAGATTGGGGAGGGAGAGAGACCCAGTACTTC
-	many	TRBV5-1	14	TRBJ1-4	CASSLGRGAEKLFF	TGCGCCAGCAGCTTGGGGAGGGGGGCCGAAAAACTGTTTTTT
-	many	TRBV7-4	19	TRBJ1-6	CASSSRDRQATSYNSPLHF	TGTGCCAGCAGCTCCAGAGACCGACAGGCTACGTCCTATAATTCACCCCTCCACTTT
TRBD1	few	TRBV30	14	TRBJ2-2	CAGQGTAYTGELFF	TGTGCCGGTCAAGGGACAGCTTACACCGGGGAGCTGTTTTTT
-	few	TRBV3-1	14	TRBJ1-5	CASSRRDSNQPQHF	TGTGCCAGCAGCCGCAGGGACAGCAATCAGCCCCAGCATTTT
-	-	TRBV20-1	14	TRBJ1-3	CSAHRAIDGDTIYF	TGCAGTGCTCACCGGGCCATCGACGGGGACACCATATATTTT
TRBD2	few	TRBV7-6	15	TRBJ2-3	CASSVSGGKSDTQYF	TGTGCCAGCAGCGTGAGCGGGGGGAAGTCAGATACGCAGTATTTT
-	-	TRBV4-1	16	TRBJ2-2	CASRGTQGTNTGELFF	TGCGCCAGCAGGGGCACTCAGGGGACGAACACCGGGGAGCTGTTTTTT
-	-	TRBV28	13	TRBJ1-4	CASSLWGNEKLFF	TGTGCCAGCAGTTTATGGGGGAATGAAAAACTGTTTTTT
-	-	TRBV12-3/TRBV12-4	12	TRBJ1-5	CASSSVQGHQHF	TGTGCCAGCAGTTCAGTTCAAGGGCACCAGCATTTT
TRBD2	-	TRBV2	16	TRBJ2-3	CASSVQTSGGTDTQYF	TGTGCCAGCAGTGTTCAGACTAGCGGGGGAACAGATACGCAGTATTTT
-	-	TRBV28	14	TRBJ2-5	CASRQPREGETQYF	TGTGCCAGCAGGCAACCCAGGGAAGGAGAGACCCAGTACTTC
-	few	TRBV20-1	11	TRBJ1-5	CSAGGSQPQHF	TGCAGTGCAGGGGGAAGTCAGCCCCAGCATTTT
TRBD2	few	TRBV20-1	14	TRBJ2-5	CSARLSGEFTGQYF	TGCAGTGCTAGGCTTAGCGGGGAGTTTACGGGCCAGTACTTC
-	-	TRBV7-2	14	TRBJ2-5	CASSFATRPETQYF	TGTGCCAGCAGCTTTGCAACCCGGCCAGAGACCCAGTACTTC
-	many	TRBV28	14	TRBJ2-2	CASFMAGRTGELFF	TGTGCCAGCTTTATGGCGGGGCGCACCGGGGAGCTGTTTTTT
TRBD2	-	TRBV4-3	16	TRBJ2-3	CASSQDLAGEQDTQYF	TGCGCCAGCAGCCAAGATCTAGCGGGGGAACAGGATACGCAGTATTTT
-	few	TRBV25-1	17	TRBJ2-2	CASSEYSQGSTHGELFF	TGTGCCAGCAGTGAATATAGCCAGGGTTCCACCCACGGGGAGCTGTTTTTT
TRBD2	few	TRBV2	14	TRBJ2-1	CASGSSGGYNEQFF	TGTGCCAGCGGCTCTAGCGGGGGCTACAATGAGCAGTTCTTC
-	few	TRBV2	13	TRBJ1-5	CASSAREDQPQHF	TGTGCCAGCAGTGCCAGGGAAGATCAGCCCCAGCATTTT
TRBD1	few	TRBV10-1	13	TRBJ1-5	CARTGQENQPQHF	TGCGCCAGGACGGGACAGGAGAATCAGCCCCAGCATTTT
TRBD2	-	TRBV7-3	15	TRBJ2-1	CASSDYGGAYNEQFF	TGTGCCAGCAGCGACTACGGGGGGGCCTACAATGAGCAGTTCTTC
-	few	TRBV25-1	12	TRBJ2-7	CASSDSLYEQYF	TGTGCCAGCAGCGACAGCCTCTACGAGCAGTACTTC
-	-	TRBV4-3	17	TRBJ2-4	CASSQANLPGALNIQYF	TGCGCCAGCAGCCAAGCCAACCTCCCAGGGGCCCTAAACATTCAGTACTTC
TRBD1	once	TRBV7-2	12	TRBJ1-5	CASSLTGPAQHF	TGTGCCAGCAGCTTGACAGGGCCAGCCCAGCATTTT
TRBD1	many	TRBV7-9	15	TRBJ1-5	CASSVGDRSNQPQHF	TGTGCCAGCAGCGTCGGGGACAGAAGCAATCAGCCCCAGCATTTT
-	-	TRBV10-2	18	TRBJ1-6	CASSEPSTGLVLDSPLHF	TGCGCCAGCAGTGAACCGTCGACAGGCTTGGTCTTGGATTCACCCCTCCACTTT
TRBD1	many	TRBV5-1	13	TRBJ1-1	CASSSPGQGTAFF	TGCGCCAGCAGCAGCCCGGGACAGGGAACGGCTTTCTTT
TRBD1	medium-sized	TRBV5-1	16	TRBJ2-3	CASSLATGGGTDTQYF	TGCGCCAGCAGCTTGGCGACAGGGGGCGGCACAGATACGCAGTATTTT
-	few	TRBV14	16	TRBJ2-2	CASSHRVRGWTGELFF	TGTGCCAGCAGCCACCGGGTGCGGGGTTGGACCGGGGAGCTGTTTTTT